This T cell receptor (beta chain) stems from a study of CD8 T cells in ankylosing spondylitis. Regarding this clonotype: As yet, its antigen is unknown.

TCRdb re-derived calls from the 5' RACE reads in MiXCR, one entry per CDR3 protein. The sample records about 420,000 distinct CDR3 sequences, 20% to 25% being singletons. CDR1 and CDR2 (germline): SQVTM, ANQGSEA. V dropped 4 bases and J dropped 5; count of bases not matched to a gene: 7. The CDR3 loop spans 13 amino acids. General observations from the study: As reported, disease-linked clones showed significant enrichment in matched ankylosing spondylitis synovial fluid. There was a TCR beta motif, made of several highly homologous variants, that appeared characteristic of ankylosing spondylitis blood. A subset of motif variants has previously been described in the synovial fluid and blood of reactive arthritis.

Sequenced material: blood, either unsorted or a sorted T cell fraction (not recorded which). J is TRBJ2-5 and V is TRBV29-1, with 7 positions matching TRBD1. This receptor was identified in a male donor with ankylosing spondylitis. The CDR3 region has the DNA TGCAGCGTTGCTGGACAGGTGGTTGAGACCCAGTACTTC. It encodes CSVAGQVVETQYF.